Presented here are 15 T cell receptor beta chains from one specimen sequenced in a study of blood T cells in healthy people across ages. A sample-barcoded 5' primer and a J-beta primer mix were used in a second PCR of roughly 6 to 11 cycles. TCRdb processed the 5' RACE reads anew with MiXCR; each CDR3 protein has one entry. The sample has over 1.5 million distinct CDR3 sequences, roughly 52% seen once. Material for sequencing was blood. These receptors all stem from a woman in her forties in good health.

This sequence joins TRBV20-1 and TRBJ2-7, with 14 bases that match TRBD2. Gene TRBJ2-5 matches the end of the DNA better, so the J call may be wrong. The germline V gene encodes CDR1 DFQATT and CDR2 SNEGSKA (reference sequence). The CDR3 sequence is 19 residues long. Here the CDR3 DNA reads TGCAGTGCTAGAGGTCTTACCCGGACTAGCGGGGGGTACTCGGGGACCCAGTACTTC. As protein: CSARGLTRTSGGYSGTQYF.

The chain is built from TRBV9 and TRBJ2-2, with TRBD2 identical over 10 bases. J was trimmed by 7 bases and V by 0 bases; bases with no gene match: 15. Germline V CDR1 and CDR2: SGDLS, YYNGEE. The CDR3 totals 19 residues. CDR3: CASSVAQGLAGAPGGELFF. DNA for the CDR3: TGTGCCAGCAGCGTAGCTCAGGGGCTAGCGGGGGCCCCCGGCGGGGAGCTGTTTTTT.

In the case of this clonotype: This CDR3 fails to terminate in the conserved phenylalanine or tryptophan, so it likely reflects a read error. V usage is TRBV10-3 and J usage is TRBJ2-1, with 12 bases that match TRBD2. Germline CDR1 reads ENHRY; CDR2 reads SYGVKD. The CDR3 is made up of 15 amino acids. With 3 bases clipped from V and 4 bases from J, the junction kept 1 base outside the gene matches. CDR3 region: CAISELAGGYNEQFS. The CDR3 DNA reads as TGTGCCATCAGTGAACTAGCGGGGGGTTACAATGAGCAGTTCTCC.

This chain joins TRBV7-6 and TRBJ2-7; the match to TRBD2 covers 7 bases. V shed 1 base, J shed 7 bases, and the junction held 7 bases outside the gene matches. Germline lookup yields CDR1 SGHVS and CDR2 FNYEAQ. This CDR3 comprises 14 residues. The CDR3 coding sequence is TGTGCCAGCAGCTTAGACGGGGGGATAAATGAGCAGTACTTC. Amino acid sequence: CASSLDGGINEQYF.

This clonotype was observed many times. The CDR3, as DNA: TGTGCCAGCAGCCAAAATTCTGGGGGCTCTGGGGCCAACGTCCTGACTTTC. Encoded protein: CASSQNSGGSGANVLTF. The chain combines TRBV4-2 with TRBJ2-6; D is tentatively TRBD1 or TRBD2 (5 bases each). This CDR3 has 17 amino acids. Germline values: CDR1 LGHNA, CDR2 YNFKEQ. V gave up 2 bases and J gave up 0 bases, with 11 bases separating them.

In nucleotides, the CDR3 is TGTGCCAGCAGCAACGACAGGGGCCGACGGCCCCAGCATTTT. Translated: CASSNDRGRRPQHF. The chain employs TRBV7-2 and TRBJ1-5; TRBD1 matches 8 bases. The CDR3 has 14 residues. V trimming: 5 bases; J trimming: 9 bases; junction bases outside the gene matches: 9. Germline values: CDR1 SGHTA, CDR2 FQGNSA.

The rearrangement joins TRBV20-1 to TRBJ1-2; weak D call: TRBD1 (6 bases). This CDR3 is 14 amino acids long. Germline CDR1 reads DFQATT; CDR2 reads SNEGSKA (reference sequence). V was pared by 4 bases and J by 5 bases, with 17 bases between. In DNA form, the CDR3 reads TGCAGTGCTACAACCAATACAGGGAAGTATGGCTACACCTTC. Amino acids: CSATTNTGKYGYTF.

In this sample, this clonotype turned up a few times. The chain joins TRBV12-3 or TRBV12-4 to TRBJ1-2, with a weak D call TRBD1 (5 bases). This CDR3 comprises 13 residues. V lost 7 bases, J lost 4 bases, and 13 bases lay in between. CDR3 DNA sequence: TGTGCCAGCACCGGCGGGGGTTTCTATGGCTACACCTTC. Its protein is CASTGGGFYGYTF.

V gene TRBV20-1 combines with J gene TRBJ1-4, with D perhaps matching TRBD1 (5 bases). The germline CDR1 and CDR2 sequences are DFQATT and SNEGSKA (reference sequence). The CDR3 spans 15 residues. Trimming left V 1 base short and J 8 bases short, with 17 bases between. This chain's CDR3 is CSARGYTGLGEKLFF. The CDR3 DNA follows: TGCAGTGCTAGAGGATATACGGGACTTGGGGAAAAACTGTTTTTT.

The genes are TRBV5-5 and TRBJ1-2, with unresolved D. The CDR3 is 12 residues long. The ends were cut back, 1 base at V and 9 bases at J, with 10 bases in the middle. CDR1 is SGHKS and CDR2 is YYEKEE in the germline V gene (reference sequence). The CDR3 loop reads CASSLRRESYTF. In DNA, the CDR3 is TGTGCCAGCAGCTTGCGGAGGGAGAGCTACACCTTC. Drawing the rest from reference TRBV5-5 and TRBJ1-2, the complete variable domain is DAGVTQSPTHLIKTRGQQVTLRCSPISGHKSVSWYQQVLGQGPQFIFQYYEKEERGRGNFPDRFSARQFPNYSSELNVNALLLGDSALYLCASSLRRESYTFGSGTRLTVV.

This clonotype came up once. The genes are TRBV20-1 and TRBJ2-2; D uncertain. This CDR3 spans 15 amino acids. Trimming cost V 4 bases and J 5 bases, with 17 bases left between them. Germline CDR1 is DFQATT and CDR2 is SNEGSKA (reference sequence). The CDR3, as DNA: TGCAGTGCTATAGAACGCAGGACGATGACCGGGGAGCTGTTTTTT. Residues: CSAIERRTMTGELFF.

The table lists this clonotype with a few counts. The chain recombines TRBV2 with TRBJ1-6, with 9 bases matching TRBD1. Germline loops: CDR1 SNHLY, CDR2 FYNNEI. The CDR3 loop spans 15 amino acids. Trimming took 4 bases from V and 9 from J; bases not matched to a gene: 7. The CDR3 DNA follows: TGTGCCAGCAGTGTAGGAGTGGACAGGGGTTCACCCCTCCACTTT. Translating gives CASSVGVDRGSPLHF.

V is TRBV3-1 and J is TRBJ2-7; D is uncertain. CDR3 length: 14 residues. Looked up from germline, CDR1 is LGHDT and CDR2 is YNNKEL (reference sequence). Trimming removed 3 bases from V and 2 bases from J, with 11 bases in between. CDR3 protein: CASSHGSSTYEQYF. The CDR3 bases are TGTGCCAGCAGCCACGGCAGCAGCACCTACGAGCAGTACTTC.

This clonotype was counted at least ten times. CDR3 bases: TGTGCCACCCGGGGACAGGGGAGCTACGAGCAGTACTTC. Amino acid sequence: CATRGQGSYEQYF. This chain connects TRBV24-1 to TRBJ2-7; 10 nucleotides match TRBD1. V was pared by 9 bases and J by 3 bases, with 4 bases of the junction left unmatched. The CDR3 extends over 13 amino acids. Germline loops: CDR1 KGHDR, CDR2 SFDVKD.

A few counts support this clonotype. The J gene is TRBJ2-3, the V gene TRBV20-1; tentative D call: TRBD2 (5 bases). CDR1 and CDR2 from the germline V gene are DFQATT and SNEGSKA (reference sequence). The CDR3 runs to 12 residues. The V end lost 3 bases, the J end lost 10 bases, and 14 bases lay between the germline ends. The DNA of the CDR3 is TGCAGTGCTAGTAATTGGGAGACGGCGCAGTATTTT. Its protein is CSASNWETAQYF.